This T cell receptor beta chain was profiled in a study of T cell changes during pregnancy in multiple sclerosis. The germline V gene encodes CDR1 SGHTA and CDR2 FQGTGA. The CDR3 contains 18 residues. V was clipped by 4 bases and J by 0 bases; unmatched bases: 9. Some clones are missing from TCRdb's copy, which holds only in-frame ones; the method was immunoSEQ multiplex PCR. The sample has fewer than 110,000 clones; 85% to 95% are singletons. This material consisted of peripheral blood, taken in the third trimester of pregnancy. The sequence was collected from a female donor in good health, enrolled as a control in a pregnancy study. The chain couples TRBV7-3 to TRBJ2-1; 10 nucleotides align to TRBD1. The CDR3 region is CASSSTGGGLVSYNEQFF. The CDR3 coding sequence is TGTGCCAGCAGCTCGACAGGGGGCGGTCTGGTCTCCTACAATGAGCAGTTCTTC.